This T cell receptor (beta chain) was recorded in a study of regulatory T cells in long-lasting Graves disease. With iRepertoire HTBI primers and Arm-PCR of CDR3 regions, TCR beta libraries were built. TCRdb recomputed calls from the multiplex PCR reads with MiXCR, one row per CDR3 protein. The data show approximately 470,000 distinct CDR3 sequences, around 20% seen once. Ten or more counts support this clonotype. The V gene lost 5 bases and the J gene lost 0 bases, with 7 bases spanning the gap. Germline V gene data show CDR1 as SGHAT and CDR2 as FQNNGV. The CDR3 has 13 residues. As for time point: persistent/refractory GD, antithyroid drugs over 5 years with positive TRAb. Following extraction of RNA from PBMCs, that RNA was used to make the TCR library.

The TCR was taken from a female donor with Graves disease. The sequencing here drew on peripheral blood mononuclear cells (PBMCs), taken when the disease was refractory, from a patient treated with antithyroid drugs. The J gene is TRBJ1-1, the V gene TRBV11-2, with no clear D. CDR3 sequence reads: CASSPMVNTEAFF. Written as DNA, the CDR3 is TGTGCCAGCAGCCCCATGGTGAACACTGAAGCTTTCTTT.